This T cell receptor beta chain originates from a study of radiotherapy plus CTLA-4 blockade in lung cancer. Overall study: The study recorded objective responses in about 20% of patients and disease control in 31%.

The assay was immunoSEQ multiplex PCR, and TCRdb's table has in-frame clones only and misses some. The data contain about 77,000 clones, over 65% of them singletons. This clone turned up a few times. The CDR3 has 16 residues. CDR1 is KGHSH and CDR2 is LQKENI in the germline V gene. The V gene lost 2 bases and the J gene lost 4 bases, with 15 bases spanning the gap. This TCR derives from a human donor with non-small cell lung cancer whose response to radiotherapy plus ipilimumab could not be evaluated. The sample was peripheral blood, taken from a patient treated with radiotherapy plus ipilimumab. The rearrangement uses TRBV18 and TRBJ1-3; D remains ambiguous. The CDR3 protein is CASSPVPTGIGNTIYF. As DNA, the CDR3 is TGTGCCAGCTCACCAGTACCCACCGGGATAGGAAACACCATATATTTT.